This T cell receptor (beta chain) was captured in a study of T-cell reconstitution after alpha-beta-depleted transplantation in children (TCRdb year 2016). General notes on the study: Using TCR repertoire profiling, the study followed T-cell immune reconstitution in a quantitative way in children after TCRalphabeta/CD19-depleted allogeneic hematopoietic cell transplantation.

On this clonotype: The target of this receptor is not known. No quality values exist for individual bases; no much larger clone is one base distant.

Interpreted using the paper, the treatment or condition label stands for: allogeneic hematopoietic cell transplantation with graft depleted of TCRalphabeta T cells and CD19 B cells. The children who served as transplant recipients had been given grafts of TCRalphabeta/CD19-depleted allogeneic hematopoietic cells. The protocol used for the library was PCR. The data were produced on an Illumina HiSeq 2500. TCR libraries were prepared with molecular barcoding, using unique molecular identifiers to normalize TCRbeta repertoire quantification. Starting from the raw public reads, TCRdb applied fastp trimming at Q25, assembled clones with MiXCR and retained in-frame beta chains. Rows matching on CDR3 protein sequence are summarized as one entry with the most common DNA and genes. For this sample the table gives about 830,000 distinct CDR3 sequences, of which 16% were detected only once. Just under 5% of the sample goes to the ten largest clones.

General study outcomes and caveats: The apparently early recovery of alphabetaT-cell counts about two months after transplant reportedly depended on only several hundred rapidly expanded clones that came from non-depleted graft cells. Hyperexpanded clone frequencies declined over subsequent months; after one year, T-cell counts and TCRbeta diversity were mostly attributed to newly produced T cells. The high TCRbeta diversity at day 60 in some patients was ascribed to recipient T cells and intrathymic progenitors that had survived conditioning.

Taken from the germline V gene, the CDR1 and CDR2 loops are MNHEY and SVGAGI. Trimming at the junction amounts to 2 bases on V and 1 base on J, and the germline ends lie 12 bases apart. The CDR3, from cysteine to phenylalanine, totals 17 residues. The entry retains the CDR3 DNA only, 51 bases that are in frame from base 1. The TCR comes from a male patient aged 5 to 17 who had a stem cell transplant for acute lymphoblastic leukemia, so the T cells may come from the graft donor. The chain links TRBV6-5 with TRBJ2-6; the D gene remains uncertain. Sequences were derived from PBMCs, mostly from graft donor cells, sampled 360 days after TCRalphabeta/CD19-depleted stem cell transplant. In nucleotides, the sequence is TGTGCCAGCAGTTACAACAGACCCTTTTCTGGGGCCAACGTCCTGACTTTC. Protein translation: CASSYNRPFSGANVLTF.